The TCR beta chain under discussion was sequenced for a study of blood T cell repertoires in COVID-19. About the research overall: Specimens from acute and convalescent COVID-19 originated in the United States, Italy and Spain. T cells, B-cell-depleted T cells, or PBMCs provided the cDNA or gDNA that served as material.

Under the authors' procedure: Counts of nucleated cells, estimated from reference gene primer amplification, were obtained. Method: immunoSEQ multiplex PCR; TCRdb's copy keeps in-frame clones and lacks some. The DNA was the basis for D and trimming; V, J and clone size are from that table. This sample carries about 240,000 clones, about 86% of them seen once, and the ten largest clones take approximately 6.2%. Looked up from germline, CDR1 is MDHEN and CDR2 is SYDVKM. V was pared by 5 bases and J by 3 bases, with 8 bases of the junction left unmatched. The CDR3 loop spans 15 amino acids. The TCR comes from a man aged 55 to 70 with acute or convalescent COVID-19. The chain uses TRBV28 and TRBJ2-5; 8 bases line up with TRBD1. The sequenced sample was peripheral blood. CDR3 sequence (DNA): TGTGCCAGCAGTCCCAGGGGGCTTGGGGAAGAGACCCAGTACTTC. Translation gives CASSPRGLGEETQYF.